The source of this TCR beta chain is a study of blood T cell repertoires in COVID-19. Study-level background: Researchers got acute and convalescent COVID-19 samples from the United States, Italy and Spain. PBMCs, B-cell-depleted T cells, or T cells provided the cDNA or gDNA that made up the material.

The Seattle patients joined while their infection was active and were tracked longitudinally afterward. The CDR3 has 15 residues. V shed 7 bases, J shed 10 bases, and the junction held 15 bases outside the gene matches. Germline CDR1 is LNHDA and CDR2 is SQIVND (reference sequence). Per the original methods: Counts of nucleated cells, estimated from reference gene primer amplification, were obtained. Libraries were prepared by immunoSEQ multiplex PCR; TCRdb keeps only in-frame clonotypes and omits some of them. V, J and clone size reflect that table, while D and trimming were determined from the DNA. The data contain 400,000 or so clones, around 91% of them seen just once; the ten biggest clones take up about 1.6%.

The rearrangement joins TRBV19 to TRBJ2-1; 8 bases line up with TRBD2. Specimen: peripheral blood. This TCR was recovered from a middle-aged woman with COVID-19, enrolled during active disease. CDR3 region: CASKAPGLVSSEQFF. CDR3 nucleotides: TGTGCCAGTAAAGCACCGGGACTAGTTTCATCCGAGCAGTTCTTC.